This record looks at one T cell receptor (beta chain) sequence and its context. After removal of 4 bases from V and 3 bases from J, the junction contained 1 base not matched to a gene. The CDR3 spans 14 residues. CDR1 and CDR2 from the germline V gene are MNHEY and SMNVEV (reference sequence). Authors' analysis steps: Reference gene primers were amplified, and this amplification served to estimate nucleated cell counts. The repertoire was sequenced with immunoSEQ multiplex PCR; TCRdb's copy has only in-frame clones and lacks some. D and trimming come from the DNA, and the V and J calls and clone size come from that table. This sample has around 150,000 clones, with around 82% found just once. Those enrolled in Seattle joined during active infection and were followed longitudinally afterward. This sample was included in a study of blood T cell repertoires in COVID-19. Study summary: The United States, Italy and Spain supplied acute and convalescent COVID-19 samples.

This clonotype was sampled from a middle-aged woman with COVID-19, enrolled during active disease. This sequence joins TRBV27 and TRBJ2-7, with 12 positions matching TRBD2. The source material was peripheral blood. This CDR3 reads CASSSTSGSYEQYF. CDR3 nucleotide sequence: TGTGCCAGCAGTTCGACTAGCGGGAGCTACGAGCAGTACTTC.